This TCR beta chain was obtained from a study of CD8 T cells in ankylosing spondylitis. The CDR3 spans 14 residues. Germline V lookup: CDR1 ENHRY, CDR2 SYGVKD. Trimming removed 7 bases at V and 7 bases at J, with 16 bases between. TCRdb reanalysed the 5' RACE reads using MiXCR and keeps one entry per CDR3 protein. The sample has about 250,000 distinct CDR3 sequences, 32% seen once. This clonotype has just a few counts. Source material: blood, either unsorted or a sorted T cell fraction (not recorded which). This chain joins TRBV10-3 and TRBJ2-2, with D perhaps matching TRBD1 or TRBD2 (6 bases each). This receptor was taken from a male donor with ankylosing spondylitis or in good health (not recorded which). The CDR3 region has the DNA TGTGCCATCACCCCGACAGGAGGGGACGGGGAGCTGTTTTTT. Protein: CAITPTGGDGELFF.